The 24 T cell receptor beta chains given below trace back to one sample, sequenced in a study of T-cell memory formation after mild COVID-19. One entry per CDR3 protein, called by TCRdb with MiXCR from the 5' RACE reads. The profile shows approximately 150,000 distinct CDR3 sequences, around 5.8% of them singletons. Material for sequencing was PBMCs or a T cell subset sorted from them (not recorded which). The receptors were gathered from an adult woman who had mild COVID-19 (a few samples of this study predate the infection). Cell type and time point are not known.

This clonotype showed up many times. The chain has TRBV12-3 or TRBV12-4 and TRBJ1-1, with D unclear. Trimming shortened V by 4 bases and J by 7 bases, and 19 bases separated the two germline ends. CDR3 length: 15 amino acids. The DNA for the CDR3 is TGTGCCAGCAGTTCAACACCTACAGCGTCAGGTGAAGCTTTCTTT. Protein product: CASSSTPTASGEAFF.

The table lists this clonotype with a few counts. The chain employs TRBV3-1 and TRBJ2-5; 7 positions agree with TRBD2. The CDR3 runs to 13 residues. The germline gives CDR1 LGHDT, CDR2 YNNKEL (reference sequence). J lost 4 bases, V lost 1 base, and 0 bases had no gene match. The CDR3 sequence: CASSQGTRETQYF. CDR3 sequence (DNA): TGTGCCAGCAGCCAAGGGACTAGAGAGACCCAGTACTTC.

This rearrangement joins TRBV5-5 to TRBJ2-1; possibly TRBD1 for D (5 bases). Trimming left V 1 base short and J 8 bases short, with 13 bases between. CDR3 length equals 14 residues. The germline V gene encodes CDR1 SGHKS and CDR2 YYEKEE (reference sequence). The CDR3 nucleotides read TGTGCCAGCAGCTTGCAGGGTTCCAGGGATGAGCAGTTCTTC. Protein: CASSLQGSRDEQFF.

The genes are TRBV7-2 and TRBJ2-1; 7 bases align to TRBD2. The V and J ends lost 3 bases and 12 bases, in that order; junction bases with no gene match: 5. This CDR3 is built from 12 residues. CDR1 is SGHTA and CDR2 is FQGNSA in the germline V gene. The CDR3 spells CASSFLGRGQFF. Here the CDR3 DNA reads TGTGCCAGCAGCTTTTTAGGGAGGGGGCAGTTCTTC. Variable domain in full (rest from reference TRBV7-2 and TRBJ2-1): GAGVSQSPSNKVTEKGKDVELRCDPISGHTALYWYRQSLGQGLEFLIYFQGNSAPDKSGLPSDRFSAERTGGSVSTLTIQRTQQEDSAVYLCASSFLGRGQFFGPGTRLTVL.

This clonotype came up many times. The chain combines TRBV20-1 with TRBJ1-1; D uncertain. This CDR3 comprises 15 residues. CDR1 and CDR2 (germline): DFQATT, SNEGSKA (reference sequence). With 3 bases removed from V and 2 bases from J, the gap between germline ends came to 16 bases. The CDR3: CSARKVDSANTEAFF. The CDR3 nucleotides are TGCAGTGCTAGGAAGGTGGACTCCGCTAACACTGAAGCTTTCTTT.

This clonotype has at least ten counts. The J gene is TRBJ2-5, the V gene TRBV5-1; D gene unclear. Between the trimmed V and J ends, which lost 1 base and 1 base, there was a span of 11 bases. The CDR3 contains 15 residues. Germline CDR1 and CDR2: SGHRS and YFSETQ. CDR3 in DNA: TGCGCCAGCAGCTTGAACAAACCGACCCAAGAGACCCAGTACTTC. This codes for CASSLNKPTQETQYF.

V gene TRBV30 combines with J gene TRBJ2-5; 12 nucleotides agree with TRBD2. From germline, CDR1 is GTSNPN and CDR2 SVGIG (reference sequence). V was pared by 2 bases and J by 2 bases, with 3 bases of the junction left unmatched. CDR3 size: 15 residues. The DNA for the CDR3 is TGTGCCTGGAGTAAACTAGCGGGGGGACAAGAGACCCAGTACTTC. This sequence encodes CAWSKLAGGQETQYF.

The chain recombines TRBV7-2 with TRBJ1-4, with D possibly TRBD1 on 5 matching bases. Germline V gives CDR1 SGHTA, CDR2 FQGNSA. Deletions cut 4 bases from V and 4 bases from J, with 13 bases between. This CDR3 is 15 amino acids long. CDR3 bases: TGTGCCAGCAGCTACCAGGGAGGCCTTAATGAAAAACTGTTTTTT. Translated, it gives CASSYQGGLNEKLFF.

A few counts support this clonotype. The CDR3 DNA reads as TGTGCCAGCAGTACCAGAACGCGAAACACCGGGGAGCTGTTTTTT. It specifies CASSTRTRNTGELFF. This chain uses TRBV6-2 or TRBV6-3 with TRBJ2-2; D call uncertain. The germline gives CDR1 MNHEY, CDR2 SVGEGT. Trimming removed 5 bases from V and 2 bases from J, with 12 bases in between. The CDR3 has 15 amino acids.

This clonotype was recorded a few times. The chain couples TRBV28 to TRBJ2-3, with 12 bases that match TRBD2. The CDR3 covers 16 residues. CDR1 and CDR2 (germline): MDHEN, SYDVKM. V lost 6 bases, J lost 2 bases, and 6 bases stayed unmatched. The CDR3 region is CASSTTSGGFTDTQYF. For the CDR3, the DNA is TGTGCCAGCAGCACGACTAGCGGGGGTTTCACAGATACGCAGTATTTT.

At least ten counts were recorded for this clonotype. The CDR3 sequence: CASRGGVELGNEQFF. The CDR3 nucleotides read TGCGCCAGCAGGGGAGGAGTGGAACTGGGTAATGAGCAGTTCTTC. The V and J genes are TRBV5-1 and TRBJ2-1, with a weak D call TRBD2 (6 bases). The CDR3 runs 15 residues. Trimming took 5 bases from V and 7 from J, leaving 19 bases between them. Germline lookup yields CDR1 SGHRS and CDR2 YFSETQ.

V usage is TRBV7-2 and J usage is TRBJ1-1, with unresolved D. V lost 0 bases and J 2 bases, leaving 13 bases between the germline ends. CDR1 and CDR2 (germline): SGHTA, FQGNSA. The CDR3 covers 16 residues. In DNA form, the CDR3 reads TGTGCCAGCAGCTTAGCTTTGCGTTTAGTAAACACTGAAGCTTTCTTT. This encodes CASSLALRLVNTEAFF.

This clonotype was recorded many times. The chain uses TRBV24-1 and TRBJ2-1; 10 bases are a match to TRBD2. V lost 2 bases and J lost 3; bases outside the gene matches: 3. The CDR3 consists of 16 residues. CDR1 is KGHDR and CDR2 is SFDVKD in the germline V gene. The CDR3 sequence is CATSDSSGSIYNEQFF. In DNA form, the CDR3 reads TGTGCCACCAGTGATTCTAGCGGGAGTATCTACAATGAGCAGTTCTTC.

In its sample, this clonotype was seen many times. As DNA, the CDR3 is TGTGCCAGCAGCTTACGACCGGGACTCTTCTACGAGCAGTACTTC. It codes for CASSLRPGLFYEQYF. The chain employs TRBV5-5 and TRBJ2-7, with a possible D match to TRBD2 (6 bases). V was shortened by 2 bases and J by 3 bases, with 15 bases between the two germline ends. The CDR3 spans 15 residues. CDR1 and CDR2 from the germline V gene are SGHKS and YYEKEE (reference sequence).

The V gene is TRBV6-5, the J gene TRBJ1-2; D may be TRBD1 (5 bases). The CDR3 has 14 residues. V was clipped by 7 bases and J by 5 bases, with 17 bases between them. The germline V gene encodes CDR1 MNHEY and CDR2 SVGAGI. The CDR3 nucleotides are TGTGCCAGCACCCCACGGGGCAGCCAGTATGGCTACACCTTC. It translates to CASTPRGSQYGYTF.

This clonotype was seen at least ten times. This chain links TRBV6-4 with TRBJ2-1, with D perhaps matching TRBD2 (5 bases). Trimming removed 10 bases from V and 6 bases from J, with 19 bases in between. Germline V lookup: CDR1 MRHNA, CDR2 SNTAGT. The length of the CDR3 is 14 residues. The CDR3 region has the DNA TGTGCCACTTCTCTACTAGTTCCGTCCAATGAGCAGTTCTTC. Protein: CATSLLVPSNEQFF.

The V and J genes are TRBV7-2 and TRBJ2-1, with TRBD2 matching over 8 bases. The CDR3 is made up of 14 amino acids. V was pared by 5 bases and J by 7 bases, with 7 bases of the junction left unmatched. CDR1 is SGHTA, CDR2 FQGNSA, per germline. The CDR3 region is CASSLRGGRNEQFF. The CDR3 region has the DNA TGTGCCAGCAGCCTACGGGGCGGGAGGAATGAGCAGTTCTTC.

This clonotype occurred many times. For the CDR3, the DNA is TGCAGCGTTGACAAAACAATCAATGAGCAGTTCTTC. Translation: CSVDKTINEQFF. The chain links TRBV29-1 to TRBJ2-1; D uncertain. The CDR3 has 12 amino acids. Trimming shortened V by 3 bases and J by 6 bases, and 9 bases separated the two germline ends. Germline CDR1 is SQVTM and CDR2 is ANQGSEA.

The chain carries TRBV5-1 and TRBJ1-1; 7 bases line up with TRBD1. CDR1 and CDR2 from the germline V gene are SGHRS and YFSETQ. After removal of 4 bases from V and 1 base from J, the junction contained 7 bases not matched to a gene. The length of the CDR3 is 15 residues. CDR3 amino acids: CASSPIGQENTEAFF. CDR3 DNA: TGCGCCAGCAGCCCAATCGGACAGGAGAACACTGAAGCTTTCTTT.

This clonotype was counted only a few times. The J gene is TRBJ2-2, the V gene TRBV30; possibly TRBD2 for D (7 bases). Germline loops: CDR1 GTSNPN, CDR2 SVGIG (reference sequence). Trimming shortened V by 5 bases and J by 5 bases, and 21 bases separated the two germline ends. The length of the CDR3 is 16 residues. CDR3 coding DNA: TGTGCCTGGGGCAGGCGGGGGCCCTTTAGGACCGGGGAGCTGTTTTTT. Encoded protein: CAWGRRGPFRTGELFF.

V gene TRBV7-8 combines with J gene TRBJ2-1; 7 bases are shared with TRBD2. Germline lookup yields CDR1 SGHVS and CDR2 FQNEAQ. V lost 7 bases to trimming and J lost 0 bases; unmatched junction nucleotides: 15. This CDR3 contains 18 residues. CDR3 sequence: CASTLFSGAGRSYNEQFF. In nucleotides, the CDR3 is TGTGCCAGCACCCTTTTCTCGGGAGCGGGGCGCTCCTACAATGAGCAGTTCTTC.

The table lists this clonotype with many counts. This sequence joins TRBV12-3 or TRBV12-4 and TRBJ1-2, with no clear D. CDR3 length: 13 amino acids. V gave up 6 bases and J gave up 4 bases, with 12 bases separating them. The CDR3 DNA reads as TGTGCCAGCAGCCAGACCGGTGCCTATGGCTACACCTTC. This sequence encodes CASSQTGAYGYTF.

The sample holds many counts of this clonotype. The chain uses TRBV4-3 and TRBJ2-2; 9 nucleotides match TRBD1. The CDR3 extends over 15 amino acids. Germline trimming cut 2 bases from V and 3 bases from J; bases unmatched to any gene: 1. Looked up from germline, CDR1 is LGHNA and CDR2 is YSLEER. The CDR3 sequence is CASSQNRGHTGELFF. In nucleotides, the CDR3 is TGCGCCAGCAGCCAAAACAGGGGGCACACCGGGGAGCTGTTTTTT.

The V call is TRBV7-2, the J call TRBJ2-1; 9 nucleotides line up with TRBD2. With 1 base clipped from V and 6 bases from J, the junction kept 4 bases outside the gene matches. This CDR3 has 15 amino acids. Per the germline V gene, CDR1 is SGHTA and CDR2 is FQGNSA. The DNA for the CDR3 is TGTGCCAGCAGCTTAGAAGCGGGAGGAACCAATGAGCAGTTCTTC. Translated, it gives CASSLEAGGTNEQFF. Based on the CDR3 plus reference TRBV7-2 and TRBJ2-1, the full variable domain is GAGVSQSPSNKVTEKGKDVELRCDPISGHTALYWYRQSLGQGLEFLIYFQGNSAPDKSGLPSDRFSAERTGGSVSTLTIQRTQQEDSAVYLCASSLEAGGTNEQFFGPGTRLTVL.